The TCR beta chain under discussion was sequenced for a study of blood T cell repertoires in COVID-19. The CDR3 spans 15 residues. CDR1 and CDR2 from the germline V gene are SGHKS and YYEKEE (reference sequence). With 4 bases clipped from V and 5 bases from J, the junction kept 7 bases outside the gene matches. This table comes from immunoSEQ multiplex PCR, and its TCRdb copy is limited to in-frame clones, with some not included. The data contain about 200,000 clones, 82% of them singletons. The sample taken for sequencing was peripheral blood. The receptor comes from a woman aged 55-75 years with COVID-19, enrolled during active disease. The gene calls are TRBV5-5 and TRBJ2-3, with 10 bases aligning to TRBD2. The CDR3 DNA reads as TGTGCCAGCAGCAAACTAGCGGGGTACCTAGATACGCAGTATTTT. Translation gives CASSKLAGYLDTQYF.